The rows below give T cell receptor beta chains drawn from one sample of a study of blood T cell repertoires in COVID-19. Using immunoSEQ multiplex PCR, the repertoire was profiled, and TCRdb retains in-frame clones only, with some absent. The top ten hold around an eighth of the sample, which has 200,000 to 300,000 clones, 82% seen once. Specimen: peripheral blood. These receptors came from a woman in her sixties with active or convalescent COVID-19. Each CDR3 is given with its conserved first and last residue. D genes are given only for firm matches. Clone size is stated in some rows and not others, as once, few, many or a class when expanded.

cdr3_nt | cdr3_aa | clone_size | d_call | j_call | v_call
TGTGCCAGCAGTGAGGGGTTAGGAGGGCGGGACAGGGTCGATGAGCAGTTCTTC | CASSEGLGGRDRVDEQFF | NA | TRBD1 | TRBJ2-1 | TRBV25-1
TGTGCCAGCAGTGGACTAGAAGTCTACAATGAGCAGTTCTTC | CASSGLEVYNEQFF | NA | NA | TRBJ2-1 | TRBV2
TGTGCCAGCACCTCGACAGGGATTAATGAAAAACTGTTTTTT | CASTSTGINEKLFF | NA | TRBD1 | TRBJ1-4 | TRBV5-4
TGTGCCAGCAGCTTGGCATGGGGGGGAGGCGTAACTTTCTTT | CASSLAWGGGVTFF | NA | NA | TRBJ1-1 | TRBV5-5
TGTGCCAGCAAAAATCCGGGACAAGCGAACACCGGGGAGCTGTTTTTT | CASKNPGQANTGELFF | NA | NA | TRBJ2-2 | TRBV7-2
TGCGCCAGCAGCAGCGGACAGGGTCTCTATGGCTACACCTTC | CASSSGQGLYGYTF | few | TRBD1 | TRBJ1-2 | TRBV5-1
TGTGCCAGCAGCTTGGTCGGAGGCGCCCTGGAGACCCAGTACTTC | CASSLVGGALETQYF | NA | NA | TRBJ2-5 | TRBV5-6
TGTGCCAGCAGCCTGGGAGGGGTTTGGGAGACCCAGTACTTC | CASSLGGVWETQYF | NA | TRBD2 | TRBJ2-5 | TRBV27
TGCGCCAGCAGCTTGGATTCGTCTTGGAGGGATGAAAAACTGTTTTTT | CASSLDSSWRDEKLFF | NA | NA | TRBJ1-4 | TRBV5-1
TGTGCCAGCAGCCCAGACGGGGACTATGGCTACACCTTC | CASSPDGDYGYTF | NA | NA | TRBJ1-2 | TRBV12-3/TRBV12-4
TGTGCCAGCAGCCAAGAAGAGGGACACCATAGCAATCAGCCCCAGCATTTT | CASSQEEGHHSNQPQHF | NA | NA | TRBJ1-5 | TRBV14
TGTGCCAGCAGTGAAGCGGGGGCAGGGACCACTGAAGCTTTCTTT | CASSEAGAGTTEAFF | NA | NA | TRBJ1-1 | TRBV6-1
TGCGCCAGCAGCCAAGAGGACAGGGTCCTATCCTATGGCTACACCTTC | CASSQEDRVLSYGYTF | NA | TRBD1 | TRBJ1-2 | TRBV4-1
TGTGCCAGCAGCCCACTAGCGGGGGGGCCTGGGGAGACCCAGTACTTC | CASSPLAGGPGETQYF | NA | TRBD2 | TRBJ2-5 | TRBV9
TGTGCCAGCAGCGGAACACTCCAACGGGGGGCCTACGAGCAGTACTTC | CASSGTLQRGAYEQYF | NA | TRBD2 | TRBJ2-7 | TRBV27
TGTGCCAGCAGCGCCTCGCCGGAGAAGACCCAGTACTTC | CASSASPEKTQYF | NA | NA | TRBJ2-5 | TRBV7-2
TGTGCCAGCGGGTCAGGGGGCGGCCCCTACGAGCAGTACTTC | CASGSGGGPYEQYF | NA | TRBD1 | TRBJ2-7 | TRBV6-5
TGTGCCAGCAGCTTAGTACTAGCGGGGGCAACCTACGAGCAGTACTTC | CASSLVLAGATYEQYF | NA | TRBD2 | TRBJ2-7 | TRBV7-8
TGCGCCAGCAGCTTGGACCTAGTCCCATCTCGAAGATACGAGCAGTACTTC | CASSLDLVPSRRYEQYF | NA | NA | TRBJ2-7 | TRBV5-1
TGTGCCAGCAGCCTGGGGGGGCGAAGGCTGAATGAAAAACTGTTTTTT | CASSLGGRRLNEKLFF | once | NA | TRBJ1-4 | TRBV5-8
TGTGCCAGCAGCCCATTAGCGGGGGGGCTTACAGATACGCAGTATTTT | CASSPLAGGLTDTQYF | once | TRBD2 | TRBJ2-3 | TRBV3-1/TRBV3-2
TGTGCCAGCAGCTTAGCCGGGGGGCTCACAGATACGCAGTATTTT | CASSLAGGLTDTQYF | NA | NA | TRBJ2-3 | TRBV11-3
TGTGCCAGCAGCTTCTCGGGTTATAGCAATCAGCCCCAGCATTTT | CASSFSGYSNQPQHF | NA | NA | TRBJ1-5 | TRBV27
TGCGCCAGCAGCCAAATCCCGGGAACCAGCTCCTACAATGAGCAGTTCTTC | CASSQIPGTSSYNEQFF | NA | NA | TRBJ2-1 | TRBV5-1
TGCGCCAGCAACCTACAGGGGACAGGCTACGAGCAGTACTTC | CASNLQGTGYEQYF | NA | TRBD1 | TRBJ2-7 | TRBV10-2
TGTGCCAGCAGCAACGGCCCCAGGGGGCAGGCGAGCACTGAAGCTTTCTTT | CASSNGPRGQASTEAFF | NA | TRBD1 | TRBJ1-1 | TRBV7-2
TGTGCCAGCAGCAAAGCTGGGGAAGGGGCCCCCCAAGAGACCCAGTACTTC | CASSKAGEGAPQETQYF | NA | NA | TRBJ2-5 | TRBV21-1
TGTGCCAGCAGCTTAGTTCAGGGAAATCAGCCCCAGCATTTT | CASSLVQGNQPQHF | NA | NA | TRBJ1-5 | TRBV7-8
TGTGCCAGCAGATACCACAGGGCGAGCTCCTACAATGAGCAGTTCTTC | CASRYHRASSYNEQFF | once | NA | TRBJ2-1 | TRBV27
TGTGCCAGCAGTTACTCTCAGACGGTGGGGGCGACAGGGGGTAGCAATCAGCCCCAGCATTTT | CASSYSQTVGATGGSNQPQHF | once | TRBD1 | TRBJ1-5 | TRBV6-2/TRBV6-3
TGTGCCAGCAGCTCCCTACCCCAACGCGGCGTCTATGGCTACACCTTC | CASSSLPQRGVYGYTF | NA | NA | TRBJ1-2 | TRBV5-8
TGTGCCAGCAGACCCGGGACAGGGTTATCGAACACTGAAGCTTTCTTT | CASRPGTGLSNTEAFF | NA | TRBD1 | TRBJ1-1 | TRBV7-9
TGCGCCAGCAGCCGAGTCCTCGGACTAGCGGCCTCAAAAAGCTACGAGCAGTACTTC | CASSRVLGLAASKSYEQYF | NA | TRBD2 | TRBJ2-7 | TRBV5-1
TGTGCCATCAGTGAAGGACAGGGTGGAAGCAATCAGCCCCAGCATTTT | CAISEGQGGSNQPQHF | NA | TRBD1 | TRBJ1-5 | TRBV10-3
TGTGCCTGGAGTCCCGGACTAGGGTACAAGAGAGATACGCAGTATTTT | CAWSPGLGYKRDTQYF | NA | TRBD2 | TRBJ2-3 | TRBV30
TGTGCCAGCAGCTCACCCGGGAGCACGACGGCGACTGAAGCTTTCTTT | CASSSPGSTTATEAFF | many | NA | TRBJ1-1 | TRBV7-8
TGTGCCAGCAGCAAAAACGGGGGATCGGAGACCCAGTACTTC | CASSKNGGSETQYF | NA | NA | TRBJ2-5 | TRBV7-3
TGTGCCAGCAGCTTGGTTCAGGGGGGAAATTCACCCCTCCACTTT | CASSLVQGGNSPLHF | NA | TRBD1 | TRBJ1-6 | TRBV5-4
TGTGCCAGCAGCAATACGGGGCTCTTAAGCGGGAATTCACCCCTCCACTTT | CASSNTGLLSGNSPLHF | NA | NA | TRBJ1-6 | TRBV7-6
TGCGCCAGCAGCCAAGATGAGAACAGGTATTCACCCCTCCACTTT | CASSQDENRYSPLHF | NA | NA | TRBJ1-6 | TRBV4-3
TGCGCCAGCAGCTTGTACGGAGGGAATAATGAAAAACTGTTTTTT | CASSLYGGNNEKLFF | NA | NA | TRBJ1-4 | TRBV5-1
TGTGCCAGCTCACCGGAAGAGAGGGAGATGAACACTGAAGCTTTCTTT | CASSPEEREMNTEAFF | once | NA | TRBJ1-1 | TRBV18